This T cell receptor (beta chain) was retrieved from a study of blood T cell repertoires in COVID-19. About the study: Italy, Spain and the United States were the sources of the convalescent and acute COVID-19 samples.

Data came from immunoSEQ multiplex PCR; TCRdb stores just in-frame clones and leaves some out. The repertoire holds roughly 46,000 clones, with around 87% as singletons. The study assigned cohorts using participant-reported clinical history. Recovery among Cohort 3 donors was established by two negative PCRs, clearance, or symptom resolution. Germline V lookup: CDR1 SGHTA, CDR2 FQGNSA. The CDR3 is made up of 15 amino acids. Trimming took off 5 bases at V and 8 bases at J, with 21 bases between the two ends. The TCR originated in a woman aged 50 to 60 who had recovered from COVID-19. Material for sequencing was PBMCs or T cells enriched from blood (not recorded which). The chain joins TRBV7-2 to TRBJ1-2; D might be TRBD1 (5 bases). The CDR3 reads CASSQTTWGPWGYTF. The CDR3 region has the DNA TGTGCCAGCAGCCAGACGACATGGGGCCCATGGGGCTACACCTTC.